Listed below are T cell receptor beta chains from one sample, sequenced in a study of blood T cell repertoires in COVID-19. Profiled with immunoSEQ multiplex PCR; TCRdb holds only in-frame clones, not every one. In the table there are roughly 170,000 clones, approximately 80% of which are singletons. Source material: peripheral blood. The receptors come from a human donor in a cohort sampled during active COVID-19. Each CDR3 is given with its conserved first and last residue. The order of the fields is J gene, V gene, clone size, D gene, CDR3 DNA, CDR3 protein. D genes are given only for firm matches. Clone size is given for some rows only: seen once, a few or many times, or a class if the clone is expanded.

TRBJ1-6	TRBV6-2/TRBV6-3	NA	NA	TGTGCCAGCAGTGGCCAGGGGCGGGCTGATTCACCCCTCCACTTT	CASSGQGRADSPLHF
TRBJ2-3	TRBV7-2	NA	NA	TGTGCCAGCAGCGCTAGTTGGGTAGGAGATACGCAGTATTTT	CASSASWVGDTQYF
TRBJ2-7	TRBV5-4	NA	NA	TGTGCCAGCAGCTTCCGCTCGGGTTACGAGCAGTACTTC	CASSFRSGYEQYF
TRBJ1-5	TRBV12-5	NA	TRBD1	TGTGCTAGTGGCTGGACAGGGGGTCAGCCCCAGCATTTT	CASGWTGGQPQHF
TRBJ2-3	TRBV3-1/TRBV3-2	NA	NA	TGTGCCAGCAGCCAAGTCACAATCGGGGCAGATACGCAGTATTTT	CASSQVTIGADTQYF
TRBJ1-4	TRBV27	NA	NA	TGTGCCAGCAGTCCCAGTGACACGGCGGGGGAAAAACTGTTTTTT	CASSPSDTAGEKLFF
TRBJ2-1	TRBV5-1	NA	TRBD1	TGCGCCAGCAGCCCGGACAGGGGGGACCTCAATGAGCAGTTCTTC	CASSPDRGDLNEQFF
TRBJ1-1	TRBV14	NA	NA	TGTGCCAGCAGCTCGGGGCGGGGTGGGGCCACTGAAGCTTTCTTT	CASSSGRGGATEAFF
TRBJ1-5	TRBV6-6	NA	NA	TGTGCCAGCAGTCCGGCGGGGGTGACGAATCAGCCCCAGCATTTT	CASSPAGVTNQPQHF
TRBJ2-3	TRBV6-2/TRBV6-3	once	NA	TGTGCCAGCAGTACAACCGGGCCAGCGGCTACGCAGTATTTT	CASSTTGPAATQYF
TRBJ2-5	TRBV19	NA	TRBD1	TGTGCCAGTAGCCGGGACAGCCAAGAGACCCAGTACTTC	CASSRDSQETQYF
TRBJ2-7	TRBV23-1	NA	TRBD2	TGCGCCAGCAGTCAATCGATCTTACTAGCGGGCACCCACACCTACGAGCAGTACTTC	CASSQSILLAGTHTYEQYF
TRBJ1-1	TRBV7-6	NA	NA	TGTGCCAGCAGCTTAGGGAGGGGCAGCGCGAACACTGAAGCTTTCTTT	CASSLGRGSANTEAFF
TRBJ2-3	TRBV29-1	few	NA	TGCAGCGTTGATATGGGGGGGCCCCGCACAGATACGCAGTATTTT	CSVDMGGPRTDTQYF
TRBJ2-2	TRBV19	NA	TRBD1	TGTGCCAGTACGGACCCCGTGGCAGGGGGCTTTACCGGGGAGCTGTTTTTT	CASTDPVAGGFTGELFF
TRBJ2-7	TRBV7-2	NA	NA	TGTGCCAGCAGCTTATCTGGGGAGAGCTACGAGCAGTACTTC	CASSLSGESYEQYF
TRBJ2-5	TRBV6-1	NA	NA	TGTGCCAGCAGTGAAATATTCCAGGAGACCCAGTACTTC	CASSEIFQETQYF
TRBJ2-7	TRBV11-2	few	NA	TGTGCCAGCAGGTCAACTGCCTACGAGCAGTACTTC	CASRSTAYEQYF